These 25 T cell receptor beta chains share one sample of origin, sequenced in a study of blood T cell repertoires in COVID-19. Produced via immunoSEQ multiplex PCR; TCRdb's table is partial and in-frame only. The sample has 100,000 or so clones; roughly 79% are singletons. Sequencing was performed on peripheral blood. The receptor set was obtained from a human donor in a cohort sampled during active COVID-19.

This clone showed up just once. J is TRBJ2-6 and V is TRBV7-9, with a weak D call TRBD1 (6 bases). The CDR3 extends over 15 amino acids. Germline CDR1 is SEHNR and CDR2 is FQNEAQ (reference sequence). Trimming took off 5 bases at V and 4 bases at J, with 12 bases between the two ends. Written as DNA, the CDR3 is TGTGCCAGCAGCGCCACAGGGTTCGGGGCCAACGTCCTGACTTTC. Translated: CASSATGFGANVLTF.

The V gene is TRBV28, the J gene TRBJ2-7; 8 positions match TRBD2. After removal of 3 bases from V and 7 bases from J, the junction contained 11 bases not matched to a gene. The CDR3 sequence is 15 residues long. CDR1 is MDHEN and CDR2 is SYDVKM in the germline V gene. The CDR3 loop is CASSFGSGSTREQYF. The CDR3 region has the DNA TGTGCCAGCAGTTTTGGGAGCGGGAGTACTCGGGAGCAGTACTTC.

The chain couples TRBV7-9 to TRBJ2-3; D is unresolved. Germline V gives CDR1 SEHNR, CDR2 FQNEAQ (reference sequence). Trimming stripped 2 bases from V and 4 bases from J, with 4 bases between. This CDR3 spans 12 amino acids. CDR3 region: CASSLSADTQYF. The CDR3 nucleotides read TGTGCCAGCAGCTTAAGCGCAGATACGCAGTATTTT.

CDR3 bases: TGTGCCAGCAGCAGCCTCCGTTCTCTAGAGACCCAGTACTTC. Its protein product is CASSSLRSLETQYF. This chain connects TRBV6-2 or TRBV6-3 to TRBJ2-5, with D unresolved. With 6 bases removed from V and 4 bases from J, the gap between germline ends came to 15 bases. The CDR3 extends over 14 amino acids. In germline, CDR1 is MNHEY, CDR2 SVGEGT.

This clone came up once. The rearrangement links TRBV28 to TRBJ2-7, with TRBD1 identical over 8 bases. The V and J ends lost 3 bases and 5 bases, in that order; junction bases with no gene match: 3. The CDR3 is 13 residues long. Germline V gene sequence: CDR1 MDHEN, CDR2 SYDVKM. CDR3 amino acids: CASSLQDRDEQYF. CDR3 sequence (DNA): TGTGCCAGCAGTTTGCAGGACAGGGACGAGCAGTACTTC.

The V gene is TRBV19, the J gene TRBJ1-1, with D tentatively TRBD1 (6 bases). The ends were cut back, 3 bases at V and 4 bases at J, with 15 bases in the middle. Germline lookup yields CDR1 LNHDA and CDR2 SQIVND (reference sequence). The CDR3 is 15 amino acids. This CDR3 is CASSIRPGHGTEAFF. The CDR3 DNA is TGTGCCAGTAGTATCCGGCCGGGACACGGCACTGAAGCTTTCTTT.

The chain is built from TRBV9 and TRBJ1-1; D gene uncertain. Trimming shortened V by 0 bases and J by 1 base, and 7 bases separated the two germline ends. The CDR3 is made up of 14 amino acids. CDR1 and CDR2 from the germline V gene are SGDLS and YYNGEE. The CDR3 nucleotides read TGTGCCAGCAGCGTAGGGTACGGGAACACTGAAGCTTTCTTT. Translated: CASSVGYGNTEAFF. The whole variable domain, remainder taken from reference TRBV9 and TRBJ1-1, is DSGVTQTPKHLITATGQRVTLRCSPRSGDLSVYWYQQSLDQGLQFLIQYYNGEERAKGNILERFSAQQFPDLHSELNLSSLELGDSALYFCASSVGYGNTEAFFGQGTRLTVV.

V usage is TRBV18 and J usage is TRBJ1-1; D call uncertain. CDR3 size: 13 residues. Trimming pared 3 bases from V and 6 bases from J, leaving 11 bases between. Germline loops: CDR1 KGHSH, CDR2 LQKENI. The CDR3 DNA reads as TGTGCCAGCTCACCCCCGACGCAGGCTGAAGCTTTCTTT. This codes for CASSPPTQAEAFF.

V is TRBV4-3 and J is TRBJ1-1; the match to TRBD1 covers 9 bases. The CDR3 length is 14 residues. Germline-derived CDR1 and CDR2 are LGHNA and YSLEER. V gave up 2 bases and J gave up 4 bases; unmatched junction bases: 2. CDR3 sequence: CASSQTTGGTEAFF. CDR3 in DNA: TGCGCCAGCAGCCAAACGACAGGGGGCACTGAAGCTTTCTTT.

The chain combines TRBV28 with TRBJ2-7; 9 positions agree with TRBD1. This CDR3 spans 14 amino acids. V shed 6 bases, J shed 2 bases, and the junction held 5 bases outside the gene matches. CDR1 is MDHEN, CDR2 SYDVKM, per germline. The CDR3, as DNA: TGTGCCAGCAGGCCTAGGACAGGGGCCTACGAGCAGTACTTC. It specifies CASRPRTGAYEQYF.

The chain carries TRBV20-1 and TRBJ2-2; TRBD1 agrees at 7 bases. CDR3 length: 15 amino acids. The V segment lost 3 bases and the J segment 4 bases; nucleotides outside the gene matches: 8. Germline V CDR1 and CDR2: DFQATT, SNEGSKA (reference sequence). In nucleotides, the CDR3 is TGCAGTGCTAGTCTCACAACAGGGGCCACCGGGGAGCTGTTTTTT. Translated, it gives CSASLTTGATGELFF.

The chain is built from TRBV11-3 and TRBJ2-1; 8 bases match TRBD2. The CDR3 has 17 amino acids. Germline V lookup: CDR1 SGHNT, CDR2 YENEEA. V lost 1 base to trimming and J lost 9 bases; unmatched junction nucleotides: 14. The CDR3 is CASSLVRVSGVSIEQFF. The CDR3 coding sequence is TGTGCCAGCAGCTTAGTACGGGTTAGCGGGGTTTCCATTGAGCAGTTCTTC.

The V gene is TRBV12-3 or TRBV12-4, the J gene TRBJ1-1, with unresolved D. Between the trimmed V and J ends, which lost 1 base and 11 bases, there was a span of 11 bases. CDR3 length: 12 residues. CDR3 amino acids: CASSLGPGGAFF. DNA of the CDR3: TGTGCCAGCAGTTTAGGTCCGGGAGGGGCTTTCTTT.

The chain joins TRBV30 to TRBJ2-7, with a possible D match to TRBD1 (5 bases). Looked up from germline, CDR1 is GTSNPN and CDR2 is SVGIG (reference sequence). The CDR3 spans 14 residues. Trimming removed 4 bases at V and 0 bases at J, with 13 bases between. CDR3 sequence: CAWTGIESSYEQYF. DNA for the CDR3: TGTGCCTGGACAGGGATCGAAAGCTCCTACGAGCAGTACTTC. The variable domain in full, completed from reference TRBV30 and TRBJ2-7, reads SQTIHQWPATLVQPVGSPLSLECTVEGTSNPNLYWYRQAAGRGLQLLFYSVGIGQISSEVPQNLSASRPQDRQFILSSKKLLLSDSGFYLCAWTGIESSYEQYFGPGTRLTVT.

The table lists this clone with a count of one. V gene TRBV3-1 (or the pseudogene TRBV3-2) combines with J gene TRBJ1-5; no clear D gene. This CDR3 spans 14 amino acids. Germline V lookup: CDR1 LGHDT, CDR2 YNNKEL (reference sequence). Trimming cost V 0 bases and J 7 bases, with 10 bases left between them. The chain's CDR3 is CASSQDRGSQPQHF. The CDR3 nucleotides read TGTGCCAGCAGCCAAGATCGCGGGAGCCAGCCCCAGCATTTT.

The chain has TRBV28 and TRBJ1-2, with D uncertain. The germline CDR1 and CDR2 sequences are MDHEN and SYDVKM. This CDR3 is 14 amino acids long. V shed 5 bases and J shed 4 bases, with 14 bases lying between them. CDR3 loop: CASSPSSEVYGYTF. The CDR3 DNA reads as TGTGCCAGCAGTCCTAGTTCGGAAGTCTATGGCTACACCTTC.

The V call is TRBV11-3, the J call TRBJ2-7, with D perhaps TRBD1 (6 bases). The CDR3 spans 14 residues. V lost 1 base to trimming and J lost 4 bases, with 11 bases between them. Germline CDR1 and CDR2: SGHNT and YENEEA. CDR3: CASSLGQGKYEQYF. The CDR3, as DNA: TGTGCCAGCAGCTTAGGGCAGGGGAAGTACGAGCAGTACTTC.

This rearrangement joins TRBV28 to TRBJ2-7, with D possibly matching TRBD2 (6 bases). CDR1 and CDR2 from the germline V gene are MDHEN and SYDVKM. The CDR3 is 13 amino acids. With 8 bases removed from V and 0 bases from J, the gap between germline ends came to 11 bases. CDR3 nucleotides: TGTGCCAGCCTTTCCGGGAGCTCCTACGAGCAGTACTTC. Its protein is CASLSGSSYEQYF.

The chain links TRBV5-5 to TRBJ1-3, with D hard to call. CDR3 size: 16 residues. Germline CDR1 and CDR2: SGHKS and YYEKEE (reference sequence). V was clipped by 0 bases and J by 1 base, with 11 bases between them. The chain's CDR3 is CASSLEGSGSGNTIYF. The CDR3 DNA reads as TGTGCCAGCAGCTTGGAGGGCTCGGGATCTGGAAACACCATATATTTT.

The rearrangement uses TRBV7-9 and TRBJ2-6; D is undetermined. There are 12 residues in the CDR3. V lost 7 bases and J 6 bases, leaving 7 bases between the germline ends. Germline CDR1 reads SEHNR; CDR2 reads FQNEAQ (reference sequence). CDR3 amino acids: CASTPLANVLTF. CDR3 nucleotide sequence: TGTGCCAGCACCCCCCTGGCCAACGTCCTGACTTTC.

The chain joins TRBV4-1 to TRBJ1-1; 8 bases are a match to TRBD1. The CDR3 is 16 amino acids. Germline V gene lookup returns CDR1 MGHRA and CDR2 YSYEKL. V trimming: 4 bases; J trimming: 5 bases; junction bases outside the gene matches: 12. CDR3 sequence: CASSRSHQGAMTEAFF. For the CDR3, the DNA is TGCGCCAGCAGCCGGAGCCATCAGGGGGCCATGACTGAAGCTTTCTTT.

V is TRBV27 and J is TRBJ2-6; 10 bases map to TRBD2. The V segment lost 5 bases and the J segment 3 bases; nucleotides outside the gene matches: 10. The CDR3 totals 18 residues. CDR1 and CDR2 (germline): MNHEY, SMNVEV (reference sequence). The CDR3 reads CASSGKRGGRDGANVLTF. CDR3 nucleotides: TGTGCCAGCAGTGGAAAGCGGGGGGGAAGGGATGGGGCCAACGTCCTGACTTTC. Together with reference TRBV27 and TRBJ2-6, the CDR3 gives the full variable domain: EAQVTQNPRYLITVTGKKLTVTCSQNMNHEYMSWYRQDPGLGLRQIYYSMNVEVTDKGDVPEGYKVSRKEKRNFPLILESPSPNQTSLYFCASSGKRGGRDGANVLTFGAGSRLTVL.

The gene calls are TRBV15 and TRBJ2-7; the match to TRBD1 covers 8 bases. CDR1 is LNHNV and CDR2 is YYDKDF in the germline V gene (reference sequence). The V and J ends lost 4 bases and 5 bases, in that order; junction bases with no gene match: 10. This CDR3 is built from 15 residues. This CDR3 reads CATSNADRESNEQYF. The CDR3 nucleotides are TGTGCCACCAGCAATGCGGACAGGGAGTCCAACGAGCAGTACTTC.

This sequence joins TRBV6-2 or TRBV6-3 and TRBJ1-5; a possible D gene is TRBD1 (6 bases). Germline V lookup: CDR1 MNHEY, CDR2 SVGEGT. The CDR3 runs to 17 residues. Between the trimmed V and J ends, which lost 2 bases and 3 bases, there was a span of 17 bases. The CDR3 is CASSYPFGGAPNQPQHF. For the CDR3, the DNA is TGTGCCAGCAGTTACCCGTTTGGGGGGGCCCCCAATCAGCCCCAGCATTTT.

This clone was picked up a small number of times. The CDR3 bases are TGTGCCAGCAGCTTAAGTCTCGGGGGGGTAAACCCGGACTATGGCTACACCTTC. Encoded protein: CASSLSLGGVNPDYGYTF. This chain links TRBV7-9 with TRBJ1-2; maybe TRBD1 (5 bases). There are 18 residues in the CDR3. V lost 2 bases to trimming and J lost 3 bases, with 22 bases between them. Germline assignment: CDR1 SEHNR and CDR2 FQNEAQ (reference sequence).